This T cell receptor beta chain was identified during a study of radiation and T cells in renal cell carcinoma. Study-wide points: Dominant CDR3 motifs occupied more repertoire in irradiated than control tumors. In nephrectomy-only tumors, top 100 clonotypes averaged roughly 40%, versus about 54% irradiated.

As for this clone: The antigen is unknown.

Some clones are missing from TCRdb's copy, which holds only in-frame ones; the method was immunoSEQ multiplex PCR. The data show about 14,000 clones, around 60% seen once. The treatment denotes: treatment-naive control, cytoreductive nephrectomy. Control samples are tumors resected by cytoreductive nephrectomy without prior radiation. The sequence was obtained from a man aged 50-59 years with renal cell carcinoma. The source material was tumor tissue, sampled from a patient whose treatment was nephrectomy without radiotherapy.

CDR3 protein: CASRNYRALSNEKLFF. CDR3 nucleotides: TGTGCCAGCAGGAATTACAGGGCTTTGTCTAATGAAAAACTGTTTTTT. The chain links TRBV6-4 to TRBJ1-4; tentatively, D is TRBD1 (6 bases). The CDR3 totals 16 residues. The germline V and J ends were trimmed by 6 bases and 3 bases, with 17 bases remaining between them. Germline V lookup: CDR1 MRHNA, CDR2 SNTAGT.